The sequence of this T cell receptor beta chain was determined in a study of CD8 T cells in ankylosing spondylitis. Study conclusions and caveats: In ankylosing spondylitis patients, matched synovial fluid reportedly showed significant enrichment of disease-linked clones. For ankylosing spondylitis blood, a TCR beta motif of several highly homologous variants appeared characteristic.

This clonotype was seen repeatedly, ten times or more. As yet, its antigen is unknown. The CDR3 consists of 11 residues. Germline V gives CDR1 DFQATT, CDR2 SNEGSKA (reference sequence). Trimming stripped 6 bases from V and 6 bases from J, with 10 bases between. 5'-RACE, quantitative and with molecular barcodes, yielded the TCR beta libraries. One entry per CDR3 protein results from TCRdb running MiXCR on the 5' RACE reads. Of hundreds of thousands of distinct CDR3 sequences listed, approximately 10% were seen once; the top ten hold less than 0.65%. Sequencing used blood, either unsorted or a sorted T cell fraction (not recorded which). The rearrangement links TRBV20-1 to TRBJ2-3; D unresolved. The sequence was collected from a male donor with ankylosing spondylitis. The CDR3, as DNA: TGCAGTGCCTGTCTGTCCGATACGCAGTATTTT. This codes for CSACLSDTQYF.